This T cell receptor (beta chain) came from a study of response to subunit inactivated influenza vaccine. Study-level points and caveats: Each seasonal influenza vaccination, the authors suggested, recruits few new T cells.

Details on this clonotype: Its antigen remains unidentified.

The CDR3 is 15 residues long. Per the germline V gene, CDR1 is MNHEY and CDR2 is SMNVEV (reference sequence). V dropped 8 bases and J dropped 0 bases, with 14 bases sitting between them. One entry per CDR3 protein, called by TCRdb with MiXCR from the RT-PCR reads. This table has roughly 700,000 distinct CDR3 sequences, approximately 15% appearing once. The rearrangement uses TRBV27 and TRBJ2-1; D ambiguous. Sequences were derived from PBMCs from blood, sampled 14 days before vaccination. This clonotype originated in a man aged 50-59 years who received an inactivated influenza vaccine. CDR3 region: CASFLGPVSYNEQFF. The CDR3 DNA reads as TGTGCCAGCTTCCTAGGCCCCGTCTCCTACAATGAGCAGTTCTTC.